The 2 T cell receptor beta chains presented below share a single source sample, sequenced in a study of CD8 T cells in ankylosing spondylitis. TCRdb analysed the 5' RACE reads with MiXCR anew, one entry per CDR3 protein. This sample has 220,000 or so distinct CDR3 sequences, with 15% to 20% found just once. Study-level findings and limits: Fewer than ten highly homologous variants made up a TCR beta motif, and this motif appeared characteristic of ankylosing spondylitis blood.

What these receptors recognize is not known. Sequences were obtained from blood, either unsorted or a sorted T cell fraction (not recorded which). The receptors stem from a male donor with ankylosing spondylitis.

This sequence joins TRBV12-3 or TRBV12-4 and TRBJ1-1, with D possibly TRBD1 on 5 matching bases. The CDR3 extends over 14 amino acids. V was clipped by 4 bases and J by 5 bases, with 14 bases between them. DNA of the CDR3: TGTGCCAGCAGTTGGGACGGGTCGGGGACTGAAGCTTTCTTT. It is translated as CASSWDGSGTEAFF.

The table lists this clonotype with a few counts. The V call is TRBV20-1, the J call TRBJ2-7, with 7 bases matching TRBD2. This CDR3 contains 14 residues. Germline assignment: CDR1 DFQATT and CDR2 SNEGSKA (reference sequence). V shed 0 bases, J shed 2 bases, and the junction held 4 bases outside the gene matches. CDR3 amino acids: CSAREGGSPYEQYF. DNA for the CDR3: TGCAGTGCTAGAGAGGGCGGGAGCCCCTACGAGCAGTACTTC.